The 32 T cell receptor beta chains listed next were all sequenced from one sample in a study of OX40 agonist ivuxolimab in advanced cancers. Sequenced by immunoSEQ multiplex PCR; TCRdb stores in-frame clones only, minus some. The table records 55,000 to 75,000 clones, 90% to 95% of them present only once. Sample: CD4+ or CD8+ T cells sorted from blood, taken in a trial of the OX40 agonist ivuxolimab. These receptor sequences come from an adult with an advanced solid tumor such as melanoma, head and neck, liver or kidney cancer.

CDR3 bases: TGTGCCAGCAGGGACGGGGGTTCCTACGAGCAGTACTTC. Protein sequence: CASRDGGSYEQYF. The V call is TRBV11-3, the J call TRBJ2-7; a possible D gene is TRBD2 (6 bases). The V end lost 6 bases, the J end lost 1 base, and 10 bases lay between the germline ends. The CDR3 is made up of 13 amino acids. Germline CDR1 is SGHNT and CDR2 is YENEEA.

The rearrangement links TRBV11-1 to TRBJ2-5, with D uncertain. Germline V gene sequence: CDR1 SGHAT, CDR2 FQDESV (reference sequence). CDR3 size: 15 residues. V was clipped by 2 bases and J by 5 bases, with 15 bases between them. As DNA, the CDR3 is TGTGCCAGCAGCTTAAGGGTTCTGGTGGGGGAGACCCAGTACTTC. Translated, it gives CASSLRVLVGETQYF.

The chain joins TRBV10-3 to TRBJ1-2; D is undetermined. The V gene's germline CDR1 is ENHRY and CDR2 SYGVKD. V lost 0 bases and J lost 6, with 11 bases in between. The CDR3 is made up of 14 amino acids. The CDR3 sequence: CAISESTRIDGYTF. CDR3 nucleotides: TGTGCCATCAGTGAGTCGACACGGATTGATGGCTACACCTTC.

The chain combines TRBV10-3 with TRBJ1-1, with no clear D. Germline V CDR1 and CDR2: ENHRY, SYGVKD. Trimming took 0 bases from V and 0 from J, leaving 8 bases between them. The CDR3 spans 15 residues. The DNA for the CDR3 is TGTGCCATCAGTGAGTCGGAAGGGATGAACACTGAAGCTTTCTTT. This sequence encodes CAISESEGMNTEAFF.

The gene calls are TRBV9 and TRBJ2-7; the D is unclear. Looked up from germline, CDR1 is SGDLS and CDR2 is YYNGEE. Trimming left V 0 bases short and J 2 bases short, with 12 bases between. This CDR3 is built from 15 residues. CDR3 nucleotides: TGTGCCAGCAGCGTAGGGCCTAGGGCGACCTACGAGCAGTACTTC. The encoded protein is CASSVGPRATYEQYF.

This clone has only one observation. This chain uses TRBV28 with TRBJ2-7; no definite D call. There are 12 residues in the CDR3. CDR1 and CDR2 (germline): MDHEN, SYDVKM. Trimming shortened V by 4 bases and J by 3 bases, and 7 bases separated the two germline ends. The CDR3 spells CASSSVGYEQYF. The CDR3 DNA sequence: TGTGCCAGCAGTTCAGTAGGCTACGAGCAGTACTTC.

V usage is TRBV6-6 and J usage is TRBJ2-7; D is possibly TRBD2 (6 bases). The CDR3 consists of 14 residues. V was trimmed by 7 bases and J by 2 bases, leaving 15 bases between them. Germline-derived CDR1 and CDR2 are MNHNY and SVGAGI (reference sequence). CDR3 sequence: CASKTGAIPYEQYF. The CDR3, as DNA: TGTGCCAGCAAAACGGGAGCGATACCCTACGAGCAGTACTTC.

The DNA of the CDR3 is TGTGCCAGCAACCGTGGAACTGAAGCTTTCTTT. It codes for CASNRGTEAFF. The chain joins TRBV6-5 to TRBJ1-1; D call uncertain. CDR3 length: 11 residues. V was clipped by 7 bases and J by 5 bases, with 8 bases between them. CDR1 is MNHEY, CDR2 SVGAGI, per germline.

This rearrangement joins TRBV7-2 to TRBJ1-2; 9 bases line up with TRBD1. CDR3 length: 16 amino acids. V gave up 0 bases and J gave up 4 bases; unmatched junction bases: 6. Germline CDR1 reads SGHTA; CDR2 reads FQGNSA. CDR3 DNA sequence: TGTGCCAGCAGCTTAGCCGGGACAGGGATGATCTATGGCTACACCTTC. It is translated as CASSLAGTGMIYGYTF.

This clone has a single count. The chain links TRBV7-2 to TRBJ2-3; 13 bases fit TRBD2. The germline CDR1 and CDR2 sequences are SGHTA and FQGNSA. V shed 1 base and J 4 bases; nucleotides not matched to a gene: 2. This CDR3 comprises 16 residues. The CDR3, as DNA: TGTGCCAGCAGCTTAGGCACTAGCGGGGGGGCAGATACGCAGTATTTT. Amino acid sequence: CASSLGTSGGADTQYF.

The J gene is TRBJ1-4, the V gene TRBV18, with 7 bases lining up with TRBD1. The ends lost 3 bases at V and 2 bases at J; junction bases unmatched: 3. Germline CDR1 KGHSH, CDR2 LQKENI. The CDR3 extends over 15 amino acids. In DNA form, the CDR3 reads TGTGCCAGCTCACCCCGACAGGGTACTAATGAAAAACTGTTTTTT. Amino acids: CASSPRQGTNEKLFF.

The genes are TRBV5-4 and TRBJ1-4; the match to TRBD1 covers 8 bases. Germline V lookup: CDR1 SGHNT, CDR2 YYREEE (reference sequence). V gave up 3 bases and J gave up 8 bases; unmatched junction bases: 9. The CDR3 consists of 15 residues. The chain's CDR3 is CASSYKTGVGEKLFF. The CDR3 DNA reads TGTGCCAGCAGCTATAAGACAGGGGTTGGCGAAAAACTGTTTTTT.

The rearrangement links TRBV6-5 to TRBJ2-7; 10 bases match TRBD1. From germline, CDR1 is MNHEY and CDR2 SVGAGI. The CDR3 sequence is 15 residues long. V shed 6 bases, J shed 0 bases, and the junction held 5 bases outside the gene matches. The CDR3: CASSVTGGGSYEQYF. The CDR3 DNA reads TGTGCCAGCAGCGTGACAGGGGGCGGCTCCTACGAGCAGTACTTC.

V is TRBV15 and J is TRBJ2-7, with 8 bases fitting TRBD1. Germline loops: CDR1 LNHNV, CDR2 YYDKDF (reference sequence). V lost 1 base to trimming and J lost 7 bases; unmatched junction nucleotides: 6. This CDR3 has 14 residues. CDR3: CATSRVSRGQEQYF. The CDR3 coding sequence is TGTGCCACCAGCAGAGTTAGCAGGGGGCAGGAGCAGTACTTC.

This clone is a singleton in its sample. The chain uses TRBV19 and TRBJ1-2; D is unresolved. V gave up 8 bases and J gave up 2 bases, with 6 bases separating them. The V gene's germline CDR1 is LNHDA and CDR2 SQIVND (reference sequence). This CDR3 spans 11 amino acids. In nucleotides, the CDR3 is TGTGCCAGTGAGCAAAACTATGGCTACACCTTC. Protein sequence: CASEQNYGYTF.

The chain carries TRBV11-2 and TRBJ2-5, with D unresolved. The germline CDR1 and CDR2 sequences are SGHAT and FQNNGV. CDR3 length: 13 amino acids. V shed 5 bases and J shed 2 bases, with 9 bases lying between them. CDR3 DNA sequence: TGTGCCAGCAGCGGCCAGATTCAAGAGACCCAGTACTTC. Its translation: CASSGQIQETQYF.

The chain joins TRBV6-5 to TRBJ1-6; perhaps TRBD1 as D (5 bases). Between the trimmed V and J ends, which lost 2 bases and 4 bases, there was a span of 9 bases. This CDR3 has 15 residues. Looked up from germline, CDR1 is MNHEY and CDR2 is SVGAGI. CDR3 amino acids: CASSYEGRYNSPLHF. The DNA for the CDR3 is TGTGCCAGCAGTTACGAGGGACGGTATAATTCACCCCTCCACTTT.

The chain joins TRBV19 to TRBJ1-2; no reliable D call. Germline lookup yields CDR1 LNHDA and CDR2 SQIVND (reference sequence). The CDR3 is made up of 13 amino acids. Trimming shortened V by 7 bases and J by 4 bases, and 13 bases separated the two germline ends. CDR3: CASKPTDSYGYTF. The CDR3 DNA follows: TGTGCCAGTAAACCCACGGACTCCTATGGCTACACCTTC.

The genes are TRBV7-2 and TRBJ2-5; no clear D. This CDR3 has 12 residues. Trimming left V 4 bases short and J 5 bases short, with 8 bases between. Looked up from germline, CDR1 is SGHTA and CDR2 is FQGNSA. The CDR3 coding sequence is TGTGCCAGCAGCTCCGTCTGGGAGACCCAGTACTTC. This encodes CASSSVWETQYF.

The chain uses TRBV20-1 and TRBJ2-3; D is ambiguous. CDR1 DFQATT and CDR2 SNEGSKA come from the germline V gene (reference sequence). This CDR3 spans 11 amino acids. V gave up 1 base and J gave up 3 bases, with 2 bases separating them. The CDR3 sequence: CSARGTDTQYF. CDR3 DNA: TGCAGTGCTAGAGGGACAGATACGCAGTATTTT.

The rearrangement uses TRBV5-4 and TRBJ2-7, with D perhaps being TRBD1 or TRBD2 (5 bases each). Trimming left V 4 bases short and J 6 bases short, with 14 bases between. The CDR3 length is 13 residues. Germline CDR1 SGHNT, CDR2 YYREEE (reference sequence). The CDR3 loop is CASSTINGAEQYF. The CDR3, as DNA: TGTGCCAGCAGCACTATAAACGGGGCCGAGCAGTACTTC.

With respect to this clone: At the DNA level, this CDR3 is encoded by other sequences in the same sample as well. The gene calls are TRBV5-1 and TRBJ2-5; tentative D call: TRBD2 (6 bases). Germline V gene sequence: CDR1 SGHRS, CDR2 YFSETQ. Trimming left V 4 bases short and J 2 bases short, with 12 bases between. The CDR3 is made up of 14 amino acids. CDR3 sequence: CASSPGLGQETQYF. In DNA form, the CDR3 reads TGCGCCAGCAGCCCGGGACTGGGGCAAGAGACCCAGTACTTC. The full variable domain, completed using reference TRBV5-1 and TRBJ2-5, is KAGVTQTPRYLIKTRGQQVTLSCSPISGHRSVSWYQQTPGQGLQFLFEYFSETQRNKGNFPGRFSGRQFSNSRSEMNVSTLELGDSALYLCASSPGLGQETQYFGPGTRLLVL.

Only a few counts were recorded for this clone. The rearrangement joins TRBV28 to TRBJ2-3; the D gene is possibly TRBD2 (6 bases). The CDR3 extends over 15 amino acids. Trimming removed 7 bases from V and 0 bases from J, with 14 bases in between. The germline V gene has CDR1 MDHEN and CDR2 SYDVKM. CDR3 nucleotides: TGTGCCAGCACCCCCGGCGGGGCTAGCACAGATACGCAGTATTTT. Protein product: CASTPGGASTDTQYF.

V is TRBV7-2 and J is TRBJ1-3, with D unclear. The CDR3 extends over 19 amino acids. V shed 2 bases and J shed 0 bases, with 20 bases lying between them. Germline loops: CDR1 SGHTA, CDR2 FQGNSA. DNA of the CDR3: TGTGCCAGCAGCTTATCCCCGCCCGGCCGGAGCAACTCTGGAAACACCATATATTTT. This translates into CASSLSPPGRSNSGNTIYF.

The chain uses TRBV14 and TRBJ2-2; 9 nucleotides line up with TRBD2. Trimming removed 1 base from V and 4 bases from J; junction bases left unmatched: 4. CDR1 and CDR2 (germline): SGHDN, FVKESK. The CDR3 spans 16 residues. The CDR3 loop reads CASSQVKTSGTGELFF. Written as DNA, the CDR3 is TGTGCCAGCAGCCAAGTGAAGACTAGCGGCACCGGGGAGCTGTTTTTT.

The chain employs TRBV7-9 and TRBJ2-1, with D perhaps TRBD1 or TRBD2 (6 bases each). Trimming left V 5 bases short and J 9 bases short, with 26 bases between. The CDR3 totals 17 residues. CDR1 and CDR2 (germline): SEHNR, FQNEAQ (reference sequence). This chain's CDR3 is CASSRRGGPHRKGEQFF. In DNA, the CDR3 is TGTGCCAGCAGCAGGAGAGGGGGGCCCCACCGAAAGGGTGAGCAGTTCTTC.

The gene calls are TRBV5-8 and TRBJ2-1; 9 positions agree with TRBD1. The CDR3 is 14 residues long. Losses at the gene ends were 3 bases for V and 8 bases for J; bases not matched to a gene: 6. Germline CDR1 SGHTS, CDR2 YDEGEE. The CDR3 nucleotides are TGTGCCAGCAGCTGGGGGACAGGGAGGGATGAGCAGTTCTTC. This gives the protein CASSWGTGRDEQFF.

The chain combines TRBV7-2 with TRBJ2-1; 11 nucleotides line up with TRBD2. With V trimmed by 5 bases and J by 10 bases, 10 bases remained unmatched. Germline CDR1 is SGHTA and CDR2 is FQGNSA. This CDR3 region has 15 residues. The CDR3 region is CASSPRTSGRGEQFF. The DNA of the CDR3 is TGTGCCAGCAGCCCAAGGACTAGCGGGCGGGGGGAGCAGTTCTTC.

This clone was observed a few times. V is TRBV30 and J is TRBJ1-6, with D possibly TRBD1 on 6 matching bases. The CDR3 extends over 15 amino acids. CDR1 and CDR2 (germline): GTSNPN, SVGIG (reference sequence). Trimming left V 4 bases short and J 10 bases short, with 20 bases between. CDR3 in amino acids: CAWTTSDSRRSPLHF. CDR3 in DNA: TGTGCCTGGACCACGTCGGACAGCAGGAGGTCACCCCTCCACTTT.

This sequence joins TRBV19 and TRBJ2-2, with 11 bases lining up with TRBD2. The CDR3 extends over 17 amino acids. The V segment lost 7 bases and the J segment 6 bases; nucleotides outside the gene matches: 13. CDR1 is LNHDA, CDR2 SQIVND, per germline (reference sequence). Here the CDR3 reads CASTRDGLLAGAGELFF. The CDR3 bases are TGTGCCAGTACCAGGGACGGGTTACTAGCGGGAGCCGGGGAGCTGTTTTTT.

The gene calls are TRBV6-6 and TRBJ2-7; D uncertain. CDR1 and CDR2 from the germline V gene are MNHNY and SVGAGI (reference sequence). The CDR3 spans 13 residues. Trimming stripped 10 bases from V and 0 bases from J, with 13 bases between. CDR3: CATFDASSYEQYF. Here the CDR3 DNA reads TGTGCCACCTTTGATGCGAGCTCCTACGAGCAGTACTTC.

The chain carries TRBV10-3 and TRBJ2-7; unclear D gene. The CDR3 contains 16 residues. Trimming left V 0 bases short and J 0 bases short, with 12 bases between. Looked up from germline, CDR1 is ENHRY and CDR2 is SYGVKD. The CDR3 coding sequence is TGTGCCATCAGTGAGTCGCGTCTCCCCCGCTCCTACGAGCAGTACTTC. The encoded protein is CAISESRLPRSYEQYF.